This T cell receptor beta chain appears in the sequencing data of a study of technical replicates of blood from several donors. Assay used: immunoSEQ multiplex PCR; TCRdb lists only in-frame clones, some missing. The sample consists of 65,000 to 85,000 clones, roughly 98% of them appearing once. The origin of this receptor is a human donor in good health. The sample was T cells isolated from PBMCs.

CDR3 region: CASSLRQGNYGYTF. DNA of the CDR3: TGTGCCAGCAGCTTAAGACAGGGAAACTATGGCTACACCTTC. V usage is TRBV11-2 and J usage is TRBJ1-2, with TRBD1 matching over 7 bases. CDR1 and CDR2 from the germline V gene are SGHAT and FQNNGV. Losses at the gene ends were 2 bases for V and 2 bases for J; bases not matched to a gene: 2. The CDR3 consists of 14 residues.